Listed below are T cell receptor beta chains from one sample, sequenced in a study of Graves' ophthalmopathy and Graves' hyperthyroidism. MiXCR was run by TCRdb on the multiplex PCR reads, yielding one entry per CDR3 protein. This table has 400,000 to 500,000 distinct CDR3 sequences, about 21% appearing once. The specimen was peripheral blood. The receptors come from a woman younger than 35 with stable Graves' hyperthyroidism. Each CDR3 is given with its conserved first and last residue. Each record gives: clone size, D gene, J gene, V gene, CDR3 length, CDR3 protein, CDR3 DNA. D genes are given only for firm matches. Size tells how often a clone was seen (once, few, many) or the class of an expanded clone, and some rows leave it out.

>few|.|TRBJ1-5|TRBV4-1|15
CASRPYLISNQPQHF
TGCGCCAGCAGACCCTACCTGATTAGCAATCAGCCCCAGCATTTT
>.|.|TRBJ2-5|TRBV14|14
CASSPHTGQETQYF
TGTGCCAGCAGCCCACACACGGGACAAGAGACCCAGTACTTC
>many|.|TRBJ2-7|TRBV7-9|14
CASSFIGQRYEQYF
TGTGCCAGCAGCTTCATCGGACAGCGATACGAGCAGTACTTC
>many|TRBD1|TRBJ2-5|TRBV29-1|13
CSVDGQGKETQYF
TGCAGCGTTGACGGACAGGGTAAAGAGACCCAGTACTTC
>few|.|TRBJ2-5|TRBV4-1|16
CASSQEGRGKSETQYF
TGCGCCAGCAGCCAAGAGGGGAGGGGGAAGTCCGAGACCCAGTACTTC
>few|TRBD1|TRBJ2-2|TRBV24-1|14
CATRTGEDTGELFF
TGTGCCACCAGGACAGGGGAAGACACCGGGGAGCTGTTTTTT
>many|.|TRBJ2-7|TRBV29-1|13
CSVVYRDQYEQYF
TGCAGCGTTGTTTATCGGGATCAATACGAGCAGTACTTC
>many|.|TRBJ2-7|TRBV6-1|16
CASSEEGSGKPYEQYF
TGTGCCAGCAGTGAAGAGGGGTCAGGGAAACCCTACGAGCAGTACTTC
>many|TRBD1|TRBJ1-1|TRBV15|14
CATSRTRQGAEAFF
TGTGCCACCAGCAGAACCAGACAGGGCGCTGAAGCTTTCTTT
>.|.|TRBJ2-7|TRBV6-2/TRBV6-3|13
CASSYGVLYEQYF
TGTGCCAGCAGTTACGGGGTACTCTACGAGCAGTACTTC
>.|TRBD2|TRBJ2-2|TRBV5-1|16
CASSLGAGRGTGELFF
TGCGCCAGCAGCTTAGGAGCGGGACGGGGCACCGGGGAGCTGTTTTTT
>.|.|TRBJ2-7|TRBV27|17
CASSLSRTTDTPYEQYF
TGTGCCAGCAGTTTATCGCGGACGACAGATACACCCTACGAGCAGTACTTC
>few|.|TRBJ2-7|TRBV12-3/TRBV12-4|12
CASREGDYEQYF
TGTGCCAGCAGGGAAGGGGACTACGAGCAGTACTTC
>.|.|TRBJ2-7|TRBV6-5|14
CASSYRDGTYEQYF
TGTGCCAGCAGTTACCGGGACGGTACCTACGAGCAGTACTTC
>.|TRBD1|TRBJ1-3|TRBV10-3|16
CAIRAGQVSSGNTIYF
TGTGCCATCAGAGCAGGACAGGTTAGCTCTGGAAACACCATATATTTT
>many|.|TRBJ1-2|TRBV13|14
CASSKHGQNYGYTF
TGTGCCAGCAGCAAACACGGACAGAACTATGGCTACACCTTC
>many|.|TRBJ1-3|TRBV20-1|14
CSASGQSSGNTIYF
TGCAGTGCTAGTGGGCAGAGCTCTGGAAACACCATATATTTT
>many|TRBD1|TRBJ1-6|TRBV6-5|14
CASSYSRGRSPLHF
TGTGCCAGCAGTTACTCGAGGGGGCGTTCACCCCTCCACTTT
>many|.|TRBJ1-5|TRBV28|14
CASRGSLSNQPQHF
TGTGCCAGCAGAGGAAGCTTAAGCAATCAGCCCCAGCATTTT
>many|.|TRBJ2-7|TRBV20-1|12
CSARERKYEQYF
TGCAGTGCTAGAGAAAGGAAATACGAGCAGTACTTC
>.|.|TRBJ2-7|TRBV6-1|14
CASSVREPSYEQYF
TGTGCCAGCAGTGTAAGAGAGCCGTCCTACGAGCAGTACTTC
>many|.|TRBJ2-5|TRBV24-1|14
CATSDLSGSETQYF
TGTGCCACCAGTGATTTGAGTGGATCAGAGACCCAGTACTTC
>many|TRBD1|TRBJ1-1|TRBV27|14
CASSYRTGGPEAFF
TGTGCCAGCAGTTACAGGACAGGAGGTCCTGAAGCTTTCTTT
>.|.|TRBJ2-5|TRBV6-5|12
CASSRVKETQYF
TGTGCCAGCTCCCGGGTCAAAGAGACCCAGTACTTC
>many|.|TRBJ1-1|TRBV6-5|15
CASSYSMTRPTEAFF
TGTGCCAGCAGTTACTCCATGACTCGGCCGACTGAAGCTTTCTTT
>many|.|TRBJ2-5|TRBV20-1|14
CSARDGEPTETQYF
TGCAGTGCTAGAGATGGGGAACCCACAGAGACCCAGTACTTC
>many|TRBD2|TRBJ2-7|TRBV5-7|16
CASSSGLAGYSYEQYF
TGTGCCAGCAGCTCGGGACTAGCGGGTTACTCCTACGAGCAGTACTTC
>.|.|TRBJ1-1|TRBV6-5|13
CASSYEGGTEAFF
TGTGCCAGCAGTTACGAGGGCGGCACTGAAGCTTTCTTT